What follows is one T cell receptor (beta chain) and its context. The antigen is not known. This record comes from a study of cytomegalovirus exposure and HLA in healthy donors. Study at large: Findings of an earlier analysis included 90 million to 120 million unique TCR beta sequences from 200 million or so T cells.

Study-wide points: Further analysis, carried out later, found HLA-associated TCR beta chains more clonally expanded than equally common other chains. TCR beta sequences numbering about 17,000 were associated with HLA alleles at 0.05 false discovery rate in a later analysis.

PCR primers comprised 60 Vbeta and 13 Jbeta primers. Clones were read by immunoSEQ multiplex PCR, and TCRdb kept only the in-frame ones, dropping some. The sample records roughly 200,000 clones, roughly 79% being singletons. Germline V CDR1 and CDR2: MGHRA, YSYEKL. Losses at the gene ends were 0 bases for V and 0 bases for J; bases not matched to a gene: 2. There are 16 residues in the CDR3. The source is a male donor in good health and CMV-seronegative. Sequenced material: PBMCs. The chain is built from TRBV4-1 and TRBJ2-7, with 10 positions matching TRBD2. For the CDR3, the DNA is TGCGCCAGCAGCCAAGATCAGCGGGAGGGCTCCTACGAGCAGTACTTC. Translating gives CASSQDQREGSYEQYF.